This paragraph covers one TCR beta chain sequence. CDR3 length: 14 residues. Trimming cost V 2 bases and J 2 bases; bases outside gene matches: 3. Germline V gene lookup returns CDR1 GTSNPN and CDR2 SVGIG (reference sequence). The data were obtained in a study of CD8 T cells in Susac syndrome. Reverse transcription of about 0.5 to 1 ug RNA used random hexamers. The amplification used immunoSEQ multiplex PCR on TCR beta CDR3; it spanned 54 Vbeta and 13 Jbeta. TCRdb fed the immunoSEQ multiplex PCR reads into MiXCR, producing one record per CDR3 protein. Among about 160,000 distinct CDR3 sequences listed, roughly 95% were seen once. CD8+ and CD4+ T cells circulating in blood were sequenced for TCR beta. In the multiple sclerosis control group, patients were treatment-naive and had stable or active relapsing-remitting disease. Through negative isolation, CD4+ and CD8+ T cells were obtained, while TEMRA cells were enriched using FACS.

What was sequenced was CD4+ T cells from PBMCs. The chain combines TRBV30 with TRBJ2-5; 9 bases agree with TRBD1. The sequence derives from a human donor with multiple sclerosis. The CDR3 DNA is TGTGCCTGGAGTACAGGGGGCGGACAAGAGACCCAGTACTTC. This encodes CAWSTGGGQETQYF. The full variable domain, in which reference TRBV30 and TRBJ2-5 provide the parts outside the CDR3, is SQTIHQWPATLVQPVGSPLSLECTVEGTSNPNLYWYRQAAGRGLQLLFYSVGIGQISSEVPQNLSASRPQDRQFILSSKKLLLSDSGFYLCAWSTGGGQETQYFGPGTRLLVL.